This T cell receptor (beta chain) derives from a study of shared T cell receptors in the human thymus. V was pared by 5 bases and J by 8 bases, with 18 bases between. The CDR3 is 14 amino acids. CDR1 and CDR2 (germline): SQVTM, ANQGSEA. Profiling relied on immunoSEQ multiplex PCR, and the TCRdb table lists in-frame clones only, not all of them. This sample has more than 550,000 clones, with about 90% found just once. These data are also associated with another study on human thymus T cells. In that study: Corrective heart surgery yielded the resections from which the thymus tissue came. Related research reported highly overlapping thymic repertoires among unrelated individuals.

The chain is built from TRBV29-1 and TRBJ1-4; perhaps TRBD1 as D (5 bases). The source of this sequence is a boy under two years old with a congenital heart defect. The sample taken for sequencing was thymocytes. In nucleotides, the CDR3 is TGCAGCGTTCACGGGCAGGGATCCCAAGAAAAACTGTTTTTT. Residues: CSVHGQGSQEKLFF.